The T cell receptor beta chain under discussion was sequenced for a study of blood T cells in healthy people across ages. Alongside a J-beta primer mix, a sample-barcoded 5' primer served in a second PCR lasting about 6 to 11 cycles. One entry per CDR3 protein results from TCRdb running MiXCR on the 5' RACE reads. The data show approximately 800,000 distinct CDR3 sequences, about 61% seen once. A note on this clonotype: Its matching antigen is unknown.

Whole-study results and caveats: CMV status of donors was not determined, possibly confounding expanded clonotype changes. Observed TCR beta diversity per million T cells went down as age went up. This fall followed a roughly linear course with age.

The study recruited healthy Caucasian donors from Russia who were aged about 6 to 95. The draw of peripheral blood yielded about 10 milliliters from each donor. V was trimmed by 0 bases and J by 6 bases, leaving 12 bases between them. Germline V gene sequence: CDR1 SGHTA, CDR2 FQGNSA. This CDR3 is 15 amino acids long. J is TRBJ2-1 and V is TRBV7-2, with D unclear. The receptor's source is a man between 35 and 55 years old in good health. What was sequenced was blood. CDR3 residues: CASSLAARGSNEQFF. The CDR3 nucleotides read TGTGCCAGCAGCTTAGCCGCTCGTGGGTCCAATGAGCAGTTCTTC.